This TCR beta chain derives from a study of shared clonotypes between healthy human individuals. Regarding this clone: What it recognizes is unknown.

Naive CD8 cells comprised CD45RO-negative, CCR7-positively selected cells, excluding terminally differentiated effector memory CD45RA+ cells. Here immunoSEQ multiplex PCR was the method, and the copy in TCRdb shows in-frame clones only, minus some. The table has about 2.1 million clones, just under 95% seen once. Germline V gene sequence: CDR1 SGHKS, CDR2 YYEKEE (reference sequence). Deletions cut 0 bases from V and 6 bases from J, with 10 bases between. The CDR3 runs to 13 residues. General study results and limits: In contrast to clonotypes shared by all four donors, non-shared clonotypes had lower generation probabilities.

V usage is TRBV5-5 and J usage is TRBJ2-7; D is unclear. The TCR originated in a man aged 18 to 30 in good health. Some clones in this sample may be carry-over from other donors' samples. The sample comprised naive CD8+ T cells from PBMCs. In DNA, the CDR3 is TGTGCCAGCAGCTTGGTCTCAGGTCGCGAGCAGTACTTC. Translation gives CASSLVSGREQYF.